These 27 T cell receptor beta chains share one sample of origin, sequenced in a study of regulatory T cells in long-lasting Graves disease. Arm-PCR with iRepertoire HTBI primers amplified the CDR3 regions for these TCR beta libraries. In TCRdb, the multiplex PCR reads were re-called with MiXCR into one record per CDR3 protein. This sample has around 480,000 distinct CDR3 sequences, with roughly 17% found just once. Time point specified: newly diagnosed GD, antithyroid drugs for less than 3 months. Extracted PBMC RNA gave rise to the TCR library. These data also featured in a second study, about T cells in Graves' hyperthyroidism and ophthalmopathy.

The specimen comprised peripheral blood mononuclear cells (PBMCs), sampled at new diagnosis, from a patient treated with antithyroid drugs. Receptors originate from a man aged 40-49 years with Graves disease.

V and J are TRBV5-1 and TRBJ2-1; TRBD2 matches 13 bases. Germline V gene data show CDR1 as SGHRS and CDR2 as YFSETQ. V lost 5 bases to trimming and J lost 0 bases; unmatched junction nucleotides: 5. The CDR3 has 17 amino acids. CDR3 region: CASRPTSGRASYNEQFF. CDR3 DNA sequence: TGCGCCAGCAGACCTACTAGCGGGAGGGCCTCCTACAATGAGCAGTTCTTC.

There are many counts of this clonotype. This chain links TRBV6-1 with TRBJ1-5, with TRBD1 matching over 9 bases. Germline V gene lookup returns CDR1 MNHNS and CDR2 SASEGT. After removal of 10 bases from V and 2 bases from J, the junction contained 12 bases not matched to a gene. The CDR3 sequence is 16 residues long. This chain's CDR3 is CATTLRGQGGNQPQHF. CDR3 nucleotide sequence: TGTGCCACCACCTTGAGGGGACAGGGAGGCAATCAGCCCCAGCATTTT.

This clonotype has ten or more counts. The V gene is TRBV28, the J gene TRBJ2-7; 7 bases align to TRBD2. CDR3 size: 12 residues. V dropped 5 bases and J dropped 6; count of bases not matched to a gene: 4. CDR1 and CDR2 from the germline V gene are MDHEN and SYDVKM. CDR3 coding DNA: TGTGCCAGCAGTGTCGGGGGGTTCGAGCAGTACTTC. Translating gives CASSVGGFEQYF.

This clonotype was picked up a small number of times. The chain uses TRBV27 and TRBJ1-5; the D is unclear. Trimming shortened V by 3 bases and J by 7 bases, and 13 bases separated the two germline ends. The CDR3 has 14 amino acids. Germline assignment: CDR1 MNHEY and CDR2 SMNVEV (reference sequence). The CDR3 coding sequence is TGTGCCAGCAGTTTCGGGTACGGTTCGCAGCCCCAGCATTTT. Translated: CASSFGYGSQPQHF.

The J gene is TRBJ2-7, the V gene TRBV20-1; D is perhaps TRBD2 (6 bases). Germline-derived CDR1 and CDR2 are DFQATT and SNEGSKA (reference sequence). V was pared by 6 bases and J by 0 bases, with 18 bases between. This CDR3 has 15 residues. CDR3 residues: CSAIGLTTSSYEQYF. The CDR3 nucleotides read TGCAGTGCAATCGGACTAACCACGAGCTCCTACGAGCAGTACTTC.

Many counts were recorded for this clonotype. This chain uses TRBV28 with TRBJ1-2, with TRBD1 matching over 12 bases. The V gene end was trimmed by 6 bases and the J gene end by 7 bases; junction bases not matched to a gene: 12. The CDR3 length is 16 residues. CDR1 and CDR2 from the germline V gene are MDHEN and SYDVKM. CDR3 nucleotides: TGTGCCAGCAGCGTACCCCCCGGGACAGGGGGCGTTGGCTACACCTTC. Encoded protein: CASSVPPGTGGVGYTF.

This clonotype turned up a few times. This chain connects TRBV19 to TRBJ1-5; TRBD1 might be the D (5 bases). This CDR3 is 14 amino acids long. V lost 4 bases and J lost 4, with 11 bases in between. Per the germline V gene, CDR1 is LNHDA and CDR2 is SQIVND (reference sequence). The CDR3 DNA is TGTGCCAGTAGTAACGACAGATCAAATCAGCCCCAGCATTTT. Translation: CASSNDRSNQPQHF.

At least ten counts were recorded for this clonotype. The gene calls are TRBV20-1 and TRBJ2-5; 7 bases fit TRBD1. This CDR3 is 14 amino acids long. Germline V gene sequence: CDR1 DFQATT, CDR2 SNEGSKA (reference sequence). With V trimmed by 3 bases and J by 2 bases, 6 bases remained unmatched. The CDR3 coding sequence is TGCAGTGCTAGTCCGGACAGGCATCAAGAGACCCAGTACTTC. This translates into CSASPDRHQETQYF.

In its sample, this clonotype was seen many times. The V call is TRBV7-3, the J call TRBJ2-1; 8 nucleotides agree with TRBD2. The V gene end was trimmed by 2 bases and the J gene end by 7 bases; junction bases not matched to a gene: 7. Germline V gene data show CDR1 as SGHTA and CDR2 as FQGTGA. CDR3 length equals 15 residues. CDR3 protein: CASSLRVAGINEQFF. CDR3 nucleotides: TGTGCCAGCAGCTTACGAGTAGCGGGAATTAATGAGCAGTTCTTC.

V usage is TRBV9 and J usage is TRBJ2-7, with D possibly being TRBD2 (5 bases). Deletions cut 3 bases from V and 5 bases from J, with 18 bases between. Germline V gene data show CDR1 as SGDLS and CDR2 as YYNGEE. This CDR3 contains 15 residues. The CDR3 loop reads CASSASLEGNDEQYF. Written as DNA, the CDR3 is TGTGCCAGCAGCGCAAGCCTAGAGGGAAATGACGAGCAGTACTTC.

The chain joins TRBV24-1 to TRBJ2-2; 7 bases align to TRBD1. V dropped 2 bases and J dropped 3; count of bases not matched to a gene: 5. The CDR3 contains 16 residues. The germline CDR1 and CDR2 sequences are KGHDR and SFDVKD. The DNA of the CDR3 is TGTGCCACCAGTGATTCGTGGGACAGTCACACCGGGGAGCTGTTTTTT. Residues: CATSDSWDSHTGELFF.

This clonotype was recorded a few times. J is TRBJ2-7 and V is TRBV3-1; no reliable D call. CDR3 size: 13 residues. Between the trimmed V and J ends, which lost 4 bases and 5 bases, there was a span of 12 bases. The V gene's germline CDR1 is LGHDT and CDR2 YNNKEL (reference sequence). The CDR3 reads CASSLKSSHEQYF. CDR3 DNA: TGTGCCAGCAGCCTAAAGTCGTCCCACGAGCAGTACTTC.

The genes are TRBV19 and TRBJ1-1, with 9 bases lining up with TRBD1. CDR3 length: 14 residues. After removal of 4 bases from V and 5 bases from J, the junction contained 5 bases not matched to a gene. Germline V lookup: CDR1 LNHDA, CDR2 SQIVND (reference sequence). The CDR3 region has the DNA TGTGCCAGTAGTAAACAGGGGGCGAGGACTGAAGCTTTCTTT. Amino acid sequence: CASSKQGARTEAFF.

The chain has TRBV7-9 and TRBJ1-5; D perhaps matches TRBD1 (6 bases). Trimming stripped 3 bases from V and 4 bases from J, with 22 bases between. The CDR3 is 18 amino acids. Germline V CDR1 and CDR2: SEHNR, FQNEAQ (reference sequence). This CDR3 reads CASSFSTVVGQKNQPQHF. CDR3 sequence (DNA): TGTGCCAGCAGCTTTAGTACCGTGGTAGGACAGAAAAATCAGCCCCAGCATTTT. Looking up the rest from reference TRBV7-9 and TRBJ1-5 gives the full variable domain: DTGVSQNPRHKITKRGQNVTFRCDPISEHNRLYWYRQTLGQGPEFLTYFQNEAQLEKSRLLSDRFSAERPKGSFSTLEIQRTEQGDSAMYLCASSFSTVVGQKNQPQHFGDGTRLSIL.

This clonotype was seen ten or more times. The CDR3 protein is CASSGLGTQNTEAFF. The CDR3 DNA is TGTGCCAGCAGCGGCCTAGGGACACAGAACACTGAAGCTTTCTTT. V is TRBV9 and J is TRBJ1-1, with a possible D match to TRBD1 (6 bases). Trimming took off 3 bases at V and 1 base at J, with 13 bases between the two ends. The CDR3 consists of 15 residues. Germline V lookup: CDR1 SGDLS, CDR2 YYNGEE.

This clonotype was recorded at least ten times. The chain uses TRBV10-3 and TRBJ2-7; 10 bases match TRBD2. The CDR3 loop spans 15 amino acids. From germline, CDR1 is ENHRY and CDR2 SYGVKD. The V and J ends lost 6 bases and 2 bases, in that order; junction bases with no gene match: 7. The CDR3 sequence is CAIRGGLAETYEQYF. CDR3 coding DNA: TGTGCCATCAGGGGAGGACTAGCGGAAACCTACGAGCAGTACTTC.

In regard to this clonotype: A read error may be the cause here, since a much bigger clone is one base away. The gene calls are TRBV10-1 and TRBJ2-7; D remains unclear. The tail of the sequence fits TRBJ2-1 better, so the J call may be wrong. CDR1 is WNHNN and CDR2 is SYGVQD in the germline V gene (reference sequence). There are 12 residues in the CDR3. The CDR3, as DNA: TGCGCCAGCAGTGAGGGCGGATACGAGCAGTTCTTC. Translation: CASSEGGYEQFF.

This clonotype was counted many times. This chain joins TRBV6-1 and TRBJ1-2, with 8 bases that match TRBD1. CDR3 length: 15 residues. The ends lost 5 bases at V and 5 bases at J; junction bases unmatched: 10. Looked up from germline, CDR1 is MNHNS and CDR2 is SASEGT. The CDR3 bases are TGTGCCAGCAGTCCCTCCCAGGGACAGGCTTATGGCTACACCTTC. Its protein product is CASSPSQGQAYGYTF.

This clonotype was detected a few times. The chain joins TRBV20-1 to TRBJ2-7; no definite D call. The germline CDR1 and CDR2 sequences are DFQATT and SNEGSKA (reference sequence). This CDR3 has 13 amino acids. V lost 2 bases to trimming and J lost 0 bases, with 8 bases between them. The CDR3 coding sequence is TGCAGTGCTAGATCACAAAGCTCCTACGAGCAGTACTTC. Residues: CSARSQSSYEQYF.

This clonotype was detected many times. The V and J genes are TRBV11-2 and TRBJ2-5; D is unclear. V dropped 4 bases and J dropped 0 bases, with 6 bases sitting between them. The CDR3 is 13 residues long. Germline-derived CDR1 and CDR2 are SGHAT and FQNNGV. CDR3 sequence (DNA): TGTGCCAGCAGCTCCCTGTACCAAGAGACCCAGTACTTC. Residues: CASSSLYQETQYF.

This clonotype was seen a handful of times. V and J are TRBV10-3 and TRBJ1-2, with unresolved D. The CDR3 spans 12 residues. The germline V gene has CDR1 ENHRY and CDR2 SYGVKD. V was shortened by 1 base and J by 6 bases, with 6 bases between the two germline ends. The CDR3 here is CAISEWRDGYTF. The CDR3 nucleotides read TGTGCCATCAGTGAGTGGAGGGATGGCTACACCTTC.

The sample holds many counts of this clonotype. V and J are TRBV20-1 and TRBJ2-7, with 7 bases that match TRBD1. The ends lost 1 base at V and 3 bases at J; junction bases unmatched: 6. The CDR3 is 14 amino acids. Looked up from germline, CDR1 is DFQATT and CDR2 is SNEGSKA (reference sequence). The CDR3 sequence is CSARGDRAIYEQYF. CDR3 DNA sequence: TGCAGTGCTAGAGGGGACAGAGCTATCTACGAGCAGTACTTC.

The V call is TRBV20-1, the J call TRBJ2-6; 10 bases are shared with TRBD1. This CDR3 comprises 15 residues. Germline V gene sequence: CDR1 DFQATT, CDR2 SNEGSKA (reference sequence). V gave up 6 bases and J gave up 2 bases; unmatched junction bases: 4. The CDR3 bases are TGCAGTGCCAGACAGGGGGCGGCTGGGGCCAACGTCCTGACTTTC. Encoded protein: CSARQGAAGANVLTF.

Only one count was recorded for this clonotype. The chain combines TRBV20-1 with TRBJ2-5; either TRBD1 or TRBD2 may fit D (5 bases each). The CDR3 extends over 15 amino acids. Per germline, CDR1 DFQATT and CDR2 SNEGSKA (reference sequence). V lost 3 bases and J 2 bases, leaving 16 bases between the germline ends. For the CDR3, the DNA is TGCAGTGCTAGTTCGGACTCAGGGCGGCAAGAGACCCAGTACTTC. Its translation is CSASSDSGRQETQYF.

This clonotype was recorded many times. The chain carries TRBV24-1 and TRBJ2-7; 7 bases line up with TRBD1. The CDR3 totals 13 residues. The junction had 4 bases not matched to a gene; V was cut back by 9 bases and J by 0 bases. The germline V gene has CDR1 KGHDR and CDR2 SFDVKD. As DNA, the CDR3 is TGTGCCACCGGGACAGTTAGCTCCTACGAGCAGTACTTC. Protein: CATGTVSSYEQYF.

In this sample, this clonotype turned up a few times. V and J are TRBV19 and TRBJ1-5; 8 bases line up with TRBD1. J was trimmed by 1 base and V by 5 bases; bases with no gene match: 10. Germline V gene sequence: CDR1 LNHDA, CDR2 SQIVND (reference sequence). This CDR3 spans 17 amino acids. In nucleotides, the CDR3 is TGTGCCAGTAGTGACGACCAGGGGGCGCACAGCAATCAGCCCCAGCATTTT. This translates into CASSDDQGAHSNQPQHF.

This clonotype has a count of ten or more. V and J are TRBV9 and TRBJ2-7; D possibly corresponds to TRBD1 (6 bases). CDR1 SGDLS and CDR2 YYNGEE come from the germline V gene. The CDR3 is 14 residues long. Trimming took 0 bases from V and 6 from J, leaving 13 bases between them. CDR3 sequence: CASSVATGGGEQYF. CDR3 bases: TGTGCCAGCAGCGTAGCTACTGGGGGCGGCGAGCAGTACTTC. The entire variable domain, with the rest obtained from reference TRBV9 and TRBJ2-7, is as follows: DSGVTQTPKHLITATGQRVTLRCSPRSGDLSVYWYQQSLDQGLQFLIQYYNGEERAKGNILERFSAQQFPDLHSELNLSSLELGDSALYFCASSVATGGGEQYFGPGTRLTVT.